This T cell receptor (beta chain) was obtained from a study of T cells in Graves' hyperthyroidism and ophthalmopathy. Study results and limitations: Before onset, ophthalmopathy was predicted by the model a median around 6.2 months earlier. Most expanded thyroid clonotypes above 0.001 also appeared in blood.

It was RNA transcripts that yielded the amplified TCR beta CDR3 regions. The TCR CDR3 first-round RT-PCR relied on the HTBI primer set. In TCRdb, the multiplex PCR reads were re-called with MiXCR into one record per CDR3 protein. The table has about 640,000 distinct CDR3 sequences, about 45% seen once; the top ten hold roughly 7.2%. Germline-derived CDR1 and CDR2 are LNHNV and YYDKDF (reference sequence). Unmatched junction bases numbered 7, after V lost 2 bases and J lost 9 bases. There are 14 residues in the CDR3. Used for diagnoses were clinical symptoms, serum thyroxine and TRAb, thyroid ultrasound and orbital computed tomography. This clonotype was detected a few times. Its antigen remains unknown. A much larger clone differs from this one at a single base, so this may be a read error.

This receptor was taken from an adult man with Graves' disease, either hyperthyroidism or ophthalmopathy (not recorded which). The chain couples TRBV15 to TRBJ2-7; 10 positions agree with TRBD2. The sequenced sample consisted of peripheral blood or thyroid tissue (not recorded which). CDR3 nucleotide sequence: TGTGCCACCAGCAGAAGCGGGGGGGCCTCCGGGCAGTACTTC. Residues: CATSRSGGASGQYF.